A single sample gave rise to the 22 T cell receptor beta chains below, sequenced in a study of T-cell reconstitution after alpha-beta-depleted transplantation in children. This sample's TCRbeta library carried unique molecular identifier barcodes. TCRdb used MiXCR to reprocess the PCR reads, holding one entry per CDR3 protein. The table records about a million distinct CDR3 sequences, 25% to 35% of them present only once. Here the sequenced sample was PBMCs, mostly from graft donor cells, taken 360 days after TCRalphabeta/CD19-depleted stem cell transplant. These receptors came from a boy younger than two who had a stem cell transplant for SCID, so the T cells may come from the graft donor.

The chain links TRBV11-2 to TRBJ1-1; D perhaps matches TRBD1 (6 bases). V lost 5 bases to trimming and J lost 3 bases, with 22 bases between them. The CDR3 totals 17 residues. Germline assignment: CDR1 SGHAT and CDR2 FQNNGV. The CDR3 spells CASSTRGRGAADTEAFF. The CDR3 bases are TGTGCCAGCAGCACGCGTGGCCGGGGGGCCGCGGACACTGAAGCTTTCTTT.

This clonotype has more than one count but fewer than ten. The gene calls are TRBV5-1 and TRBJ2-7; TRBD1 aligns across 7 bases. Trimming took 5 bases from V and 3 from J; bases not matched to a gene: 11. The CDR3 is made up of 15 amino acids. Germline V gene data show CDR1 as SGHRS and CDR2 as YFSETQ. The CDR3 is CASSYGDSLVYEQYF. In DNA form, the CDR3 reads TGCGCCAGCAGTTACGGGGACAGCCTCGTCTACGAGCAGTACTTC.

The CDR3 here is CASSGGQSSTEAFF. CDR3 coding DNA: TGTGCCAGCAGCGGGGGACAGAGCAGTACTGAAGCTTTCTTT. The chain is built from TRBV11-1 and TRBJ1-1, with 7 bases lining up with TRBD1. Germline CDR1 reads SGHAT; CDR2 reads FQDESV (reference sequence). This CDR3 spans 14 amino acids. V shed 5 bases, J shed 5 bases, and the junction held 8 bases outside the gene matches.

In its sample, this clonotype was seen a few times. The V gene is TRBV9, the J gene TRBJ2-2; the match to TRBD2 covers 7 bases. Per the germline V gene, CDR1 is SGDLS and CDR2 is YYNGEE. J gave up 2 bases and V 3 bases, and 7 bases lay outside the gene matches. This CDR3 comprises 16 residues. The chain's CDR3 is CASSAWEGINTGELFF. The CDR3 coding sequence is TGTGCCAGCAGCGCCTGGGAGGGTATCAACACCGGGGAGCTGTTTTTT.

This clonotype turned up a few times. The chain couples TRBV7-2 to TRBJ2-7; D possibly corresponds to TRBD2 (7 bases). V lost 1 base to trimming and J lost 3 bases, with 13 bases between them. This CDR3 is 15 amino acids long. CDR1 and CDR2 (germline): SGHTA, FQGNSA. The CDR3 is CASSLGGGAFYEQYF. CDR3 nucleotide sequence: TGTGCCAGCAGCTTAGGAGGGGGGGCCTTCTACGAGCAGTACTTC.

J is TRBJ1-2 and V is TRBV5-6; D perhaps matches TRBD1 (5 bases). V was cut by 4 bases and J by 6 bases, with 19 bases left in between. The CDR3 contains 15 residues. The germline gives CDR1 SGHDT, CDR2 YYEEEE. Written as DNA, the CDR3 is TGTGCCAGCAGCCCTACCAGGGATGCCTATAATGGCTACACCTTC. This sequence encodes CASSPTRDAYNGYTF.

This rearrangement joins TRBV5-4 to TRBJ2-7; 9 bases are a match to TRBD2. The CDR3 length is 14 residues. V lost 4 bases to trimming and J lost 2 bases; unmatched junction nucleotides: 4. In germline, CDR1 is SGHNT, CDR2 YYREEE (reference sequence). The CDR3 loop is CASSAGLAPYEQYF. CDR3 nucleotides: TGTGCCAGCAGCGCGGGACTAGCCCCCTACGAGCAGTACTTC.

This clonotype was observed a few times. This chain uses TRBV7-2 with TRBJ2-7; no clear D gene. The germline CDR1 and CDR2 sequences are SGHTA and FQGNSA. The V end was cut by 1 base, the J end by 3 bases, with 7 bases between. The CDR3 extends over 13 amino acids. The CDR3 loop is CASSLVINYEQYF. The DNA of the CDR3 is TGTGCCAGCAGCTTAGTTATCAACTACGAGCAGTACTTC.

This clonotype was seen more than once but under ten times. The chain has TRBV12-3 or TRBV12-4 and TRBJ2-6, with D unresolved. The V end was cut by 5 bases, the J end by 2 bases, with 7 bases between. The CDR3 loop spans 14 amino acids. CDR3 sequence reads: CASSPATGANVLTF. The DNA of the CDR3 is TGTGCCAGCAGTCCAGCCACTGGGGCCAACGTCCTGACTTTC.

The chain links TRBV4-3 to TRBJ2-1; D is uncertain. The CDR3 is made up of 13 amino acids. The V gene lost 4 bases and the J gene lost 8 bases, with 12 bases spanning the gap. Germline V lookup: CDR1 LGHNA, CDR2 YSLEER. For the CDR3, the DNA is TGCGCCAGCAGCCCCCTCGGAGAGCATGAGCAGTTCTTC. This codes for CASSPLGEHEQFF.

This chain links TRBV28 with TRBJ1-5; no firm D call. Germline values: CDR1 MDHEN, CDR2 SYDVKM. With 7 bases removed from V and 2 bases from J, the gap between germline ends came to 18 bases. CDR3 size: 16 residues. CDR3 residues: CASTLTATKGNQPQHF. The CDR3 region has the DNA TGTGCCAGCACCTTAACCGCGACAAAAGGCAATCAGCCCCAGCATTTT.

The chain carries TRBV5-1 and TRBJ1-1; the D gene is possibly TRBD1 (6 bases). This CDR3 has 14 amino acids. The V end was cut by 5 bases, the J end by 3 bases, with 14 bases between. Looked up from germline, CDR1 is SGHRS and CDR2 is YFSETQ. CDR3 protein: CASRPQGRDTEAFF. Here the CDR3 DNA reads TGCGCCAGCAGGCCACAGGGTCGAGACACTGAAGCTTTCTTT.

This clonotype has a handful of counts. CDR3 sequence (DNA): TGCAGTGCCACCAGGGGGGGGAATTCACCCCTCCACTTT. Its translation is CSATRGGNSPLHF. The chain couples TRBV20-1 to TRBJ1-6, with 7 bases matching TRBD1. CDR3 length: 13 residues. V was pared by 6 bases and J by 7 bases, with 6 bases of the junction left unmatched. Per germline, CDR1 DFQATT and CDR2 SNEGSKA (reference sequence).

This clonotype turned up a few times. The genes are TRBV12-5 and TRBJ2-3; tentative D call: TRBD1 (6 bases). Per the germline V gene, CDR1 is LGHNT and CDR2 is FRNRAP. There are 19 residues in the CDR3. Trimming stripped 0 bases from V and 0 bases from J, with 19 bases between. CDR3 in amino acids: CASGLVRQGRTYSTDTQYF. DNA for the CDR3: TGTGCTAGTGGTTTGGTAAGGCAGGGGCGTACCTATAGCACAGATACGCAGTATTTT.

This clonotype was recorded at least ten times. V gene TRBV2 combines with J gene TRBJ2-2; no definite D call. V gave up 6 bases and J gave up 4 bases, with 9 bases separating them. The CDR3 has 13 amino acids. The germline V gene encodes CDR1 SNHLY and CDR2 FYNNEI. CDR3 residues: CASSNGFTGELFF. CDR3 DNA sequence: TGTGCCAGCAGCAATGGGTTCACCGGGGAGCTGTTTTTT.

The chain joins TRBV6-1 to TRBJ1-1; no clear D gene. The CDR3 is 16 residues long. V lost 2 bases to trimming and J lost 0 bases, with 13 bases between them. Germline V gene sequence: CDR1 MNHNS, CDR2 SASEGT. The CDR3 region is CASSERHGSMNTEAFF. CDR3 nucleotides: TGTGCCAGCAGTGAAAGGCACGGCTCCATGAACACTGAAGCTTTCTTT.

This clonotype occurred a few times. The rearrangement links TRBV5-1 to TRBJ2-7; TRBD1 is a possible D gene (6 bases). Trimming shortened V by 1 base and J by 3 bases, and 14 bases separated the two germline ends. Germline V CDR1 and CDR2: SGHRS, YFSETQ. The CDR3 is 15 amino acids. The DNA of the CDR3 is TGCGCCAGCAGCTTGCTCACGACAGGAAACTACGAGCAGTACTTC. Protein: CASSLLTTGNYEQYF.

This sequence joins TRBV20-1 and TRBJ1-1, with D uncertain. Germline V CDR1 and CDR2: DFQATT, SNEGSKA (reference sequence). The CDR3 runs 18 residues. V shed 0 bases and J shed 0 bases, with 20 bases lying between them. CDR3 in DNA: TGCAGTGCTAGAGAGACAACAACCCTTTCCACCATGAACACTGAAGCTTTCTTT. Amino acids: CSARETTTLSTMNTEAFF.

This clonotype was counted between two and nine times. This chain uses TRBV5-1 with TRBJ2-6, with D unclear. The germline gives CDR1 SGHRS, CDR2 YFSETQ. The CDR3 spans 15 residues. V lost 1 base to trimming and J lost 2 bases, with 7 bases between them. CDR3 sequence reads: CASSLRKAGANVLTF. For the CDR3, the DNA is TGCGCCAGCAGCTTGAGGAAGGCTGGGGCCAACGTCCTGACTTTC.

V and J are TRBV7-2 and TRBJ1-1; 9 bases match TRBD1. J lost 4 bases, V lost 5 bases, and 8 bases had no gene match. This CDR3 has 15 residues. CDR1 is SGHTA, CDR2 FQGNSA, per germline. Written as DNA, the CDR3 is TGTGCCAGCAGCCAGGACAGGGGATGGGTCACTGAAGCTTTCTTT. As protein: CASSQDRGWVTEAFF.

The chain couples TRBV25-1 to TRBJ1-2, with D tentatively TRBD1 (5 bases). Germline values: CDR1 MGHDK, CDR2 SYGVNS. The germline V and J ends were trimmed by 4 bases and 4 bases, with 10 bases remaining between them. This CDR3 region has 13 residues. The CDR3 is CASSATEFYGYTF. In DNA form, the CDR3 reads TGTGCCAGCAGTGCGACAGAGTTCTATGGCTACACCTTC.

This clonotype was observed a few times. The gene calls are TRBV12-3 or TRBV12-4 and TRBJ2-7; maybe TRBD2 (6 bases). The CDR3 totals 13 residues. The V and J ends lost 6 bases and 0 bases respectively, with 9 bases between them. The CDR3 DNA sequence: TGTGCCAGCAGACTAGCACCCTCCTACGAGCAGTACTTC. Translating it yields CASRLAPSYEQYF.